Below, one T cell receptor beta chain is given with its context. This sample was included in a study of T cell changes during pregnancy in multiple sclerosis. Generated by immunoSEQ multiplex PCR, the TCRdb table keeps only in-frame clones and is missing some. The data contain some 85,000 clones, about 95% of them singletons. Trimming stripped 6 bases from V and 0 bases from J, with 17 bases between. This CDR3 is 16 amino acids long. Germline V CDR1 and CDR2: SNHLY, FYNNEI. The sequenced sample was peripheral blood, obtained in the second trimester of pregnancy. This clonotype was obtained from a female donor with multiple sclerosis, enrolled in a pregnancy study. This chain links TRBV2 with TRBJ1-2; D perhaps matches TRBD1 (6 bases). The CDR3: CASRGRQAGANYGYTF. The CDR3 nucleotides are TGTGCCAGCAGGGGTAGACAGGCCGGAGCTAACTATGGCTACACCTTC.